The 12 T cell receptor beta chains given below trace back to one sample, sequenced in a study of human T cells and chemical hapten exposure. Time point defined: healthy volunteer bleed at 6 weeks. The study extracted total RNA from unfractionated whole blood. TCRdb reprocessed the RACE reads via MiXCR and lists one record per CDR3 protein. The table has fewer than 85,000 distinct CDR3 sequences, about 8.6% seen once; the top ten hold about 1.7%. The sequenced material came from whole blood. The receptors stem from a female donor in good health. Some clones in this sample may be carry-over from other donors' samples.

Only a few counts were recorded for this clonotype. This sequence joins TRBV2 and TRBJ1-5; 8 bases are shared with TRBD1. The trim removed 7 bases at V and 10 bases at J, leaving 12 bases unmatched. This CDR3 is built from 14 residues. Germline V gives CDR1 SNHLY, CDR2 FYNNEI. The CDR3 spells CASTPDRGSRPQHF. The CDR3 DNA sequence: TGTGCCAGCACCCCCGACAGGGGAAGTCGTCCCCAGCATTTT.

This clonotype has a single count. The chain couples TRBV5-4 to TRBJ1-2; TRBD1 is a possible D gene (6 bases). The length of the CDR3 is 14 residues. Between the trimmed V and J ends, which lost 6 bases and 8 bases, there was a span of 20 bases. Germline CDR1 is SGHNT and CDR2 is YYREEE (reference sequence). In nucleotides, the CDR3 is TGTGCCAGCACCCCCGTTGTCAGGGGTCAGGGCTACACCTTC. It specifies CASTPVVRGQGYTF.

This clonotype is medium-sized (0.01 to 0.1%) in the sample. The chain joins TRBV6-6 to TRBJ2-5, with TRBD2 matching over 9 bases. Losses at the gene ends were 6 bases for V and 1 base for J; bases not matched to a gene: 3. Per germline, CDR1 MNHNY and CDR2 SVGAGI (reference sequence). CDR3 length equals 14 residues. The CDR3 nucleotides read TGTGCCAGCAGCCCTAGCGGGGCCCAAGAGACCCAGTACTTC. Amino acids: CASSPSGAQETQYF.

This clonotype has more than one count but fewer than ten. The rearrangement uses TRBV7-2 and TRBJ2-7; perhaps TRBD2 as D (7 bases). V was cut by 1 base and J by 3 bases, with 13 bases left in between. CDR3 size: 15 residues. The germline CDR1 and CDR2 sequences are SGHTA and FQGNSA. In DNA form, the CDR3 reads TGTGCCAGCAGCTTAGTTACGGGGGGCATCTACGAGCAGTACTTC. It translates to CASSLVTGGIYEQYF.

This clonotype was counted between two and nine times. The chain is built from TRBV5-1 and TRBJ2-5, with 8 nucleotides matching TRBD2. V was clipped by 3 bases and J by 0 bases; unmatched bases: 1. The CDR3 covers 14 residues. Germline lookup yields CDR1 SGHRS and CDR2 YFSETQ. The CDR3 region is CASSSSGYQETQYF. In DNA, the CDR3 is TGCGCCAGCAGCTCTAGCGGGTACCAAGAGACCCAGTACTTC.

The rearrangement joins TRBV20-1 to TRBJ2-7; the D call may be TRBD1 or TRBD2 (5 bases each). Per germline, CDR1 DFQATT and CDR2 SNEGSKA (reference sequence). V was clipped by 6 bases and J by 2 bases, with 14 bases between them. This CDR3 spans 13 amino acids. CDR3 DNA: TGCAGTGCGGCCGGGACGCAAGCCTACGAGCAGTACTTC. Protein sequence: CSAAGTQAYEQYF.

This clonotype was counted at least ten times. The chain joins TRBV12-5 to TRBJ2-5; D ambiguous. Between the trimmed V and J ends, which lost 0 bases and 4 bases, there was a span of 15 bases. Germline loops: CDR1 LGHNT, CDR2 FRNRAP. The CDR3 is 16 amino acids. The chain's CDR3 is CASGLVLGRPIETQYF. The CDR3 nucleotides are TGTGCTAGTGGTTTGGTACTGGGCAGGCCCATAGAGACCCAGTACTTC.

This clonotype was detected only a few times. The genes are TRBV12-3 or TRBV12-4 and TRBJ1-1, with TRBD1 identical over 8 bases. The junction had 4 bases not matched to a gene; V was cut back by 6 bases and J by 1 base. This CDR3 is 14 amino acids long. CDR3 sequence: CASSTTGGNTEAFF. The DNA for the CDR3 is TGTGCCAGCAGCACCACAGGGGGGAACACTGAAGCTTTCTTT.

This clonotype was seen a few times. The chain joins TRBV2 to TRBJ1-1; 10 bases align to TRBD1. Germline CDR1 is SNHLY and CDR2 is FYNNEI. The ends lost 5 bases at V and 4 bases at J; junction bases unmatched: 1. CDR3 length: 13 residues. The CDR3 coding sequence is TGTGCCAGCAGTCGGGACAGGGGCACTGAAGCTTTCTTT. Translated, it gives CASSRDRGTEAFF.

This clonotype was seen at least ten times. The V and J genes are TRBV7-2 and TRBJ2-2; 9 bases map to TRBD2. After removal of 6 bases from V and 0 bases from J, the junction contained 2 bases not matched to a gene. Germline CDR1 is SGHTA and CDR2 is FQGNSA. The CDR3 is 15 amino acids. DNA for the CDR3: TGTGCCAGCAGACCTAGCGGGACGAACACCGGGGAGCTGTTTTTT. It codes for CASRPSGTNTGELFF.

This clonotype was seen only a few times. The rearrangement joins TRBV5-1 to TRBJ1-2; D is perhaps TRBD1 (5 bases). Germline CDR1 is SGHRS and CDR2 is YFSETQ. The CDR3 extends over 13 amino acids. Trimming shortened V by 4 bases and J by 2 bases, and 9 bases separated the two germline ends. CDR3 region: CASSRGTNYGYTF. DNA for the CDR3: TGCGCCAGCAGCAGGGGTACAAACTATGGCTACACCTTC.

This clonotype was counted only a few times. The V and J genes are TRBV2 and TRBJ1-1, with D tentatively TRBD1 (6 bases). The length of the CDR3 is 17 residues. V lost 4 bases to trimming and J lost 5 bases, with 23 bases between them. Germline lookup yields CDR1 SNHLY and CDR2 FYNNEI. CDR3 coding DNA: TGTGCCAGCAGTGCTTTTAGGACAGCCCGTTGGGTGACTGAAGCTTTCTTT. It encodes CASSAFRTARWVTEAFF. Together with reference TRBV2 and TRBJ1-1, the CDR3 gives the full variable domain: EPEVTQTPSHQVTQMGQEVILRCVPISNHLYFYWYRQILGQKVEFLVSFYNNEISEKSEIFDDQFSVERPDGSNFTLKIRSTKLEDSAMYFCASSAFRTARWVTEAFFGQGTRLTVV.